The next 20 T cell receptor beta chains were all read from a single sample in a study of regulatory T cells in long-lasting Graves disease. Time point of the sample: persistent/refractory GD, antithyroid drugs over 5 years with positive TRAb. Construction of the TCR library relied on RNA isolated from PBMCs. Investigators prepared the TCR beta libraries by applying iRepertoire HTBI primers and Arm-PCR of CDR3 regions. TCRdb reprocessed the multiplex PCR reads with MiXCR, giving one entry per CDR3 protein. The sample carries roughly 400,000 distinct CDR3 sequences, 21% recorded once. Material: peripheral blood mononuclear cells (PBMCs), obtained when the disease was refractory, from a patient treated with antithyroid drugs. The receptors were gathered from a female donor with Graves disease.

The chain joins TRBV19 to TRBJ2-7; 7 positions agree with TRBD1. The CDR3 loop spans 14 amino acids. CDR1 is LNHDA, CDR2 SQIVND, per germline (reference sequence). V dropped 10 bases and J dropped 0; count of bases not matched to a gene: 9. CDR3 sequence: CATRTGQHSYEQYF. CDR3 coding DNA: TGTGCCACCCGTACGGGACAGCACTCCTACGAGCAGTACTTC.

This clonotype was found once. This chain uses TRBV20-1 with TRBJ1-1; D gene unclear. V lost 2 bases to trimming and J lost 3 bases, with 19 bases between them. Germline V gene lookup returns CDR1 DFQATT and CDR2 SNEGSKA (reference sequence). The CDR3 sequence is 16 residues long. The CDR3 loop reads CSARFKWAPRDTEAFF. CDR3 bases: TGCAGTGCTAGATTCAAATGGGCCCCTCGGGACACTGAAGCTTTCTTT.

This clonotype appeared many times. The J gene is TRBJ2-6, the V gene TRBV28; 8 positions agree with TRBD1. V lost 6 bases to trimming and J lost 3 bases; unmatched junction nucleotides: 16. The CDR3 consists of 19 residues. The germline gives CDR1 MDHEN, CDR2 SYDVKM. In DNA, the CDR3 is TGTGCCAGCAGCCAACCTAAAACAGGGGGTACGTTTGGGGCCAACGTCCTGACTTTC. Protein: CASSQPKTGGTFGANVLTF.

Comment on this clonotype: Since a much larger clone is just one base distant, this may be a read error. Since no conserved phenylalanine or tryptophan closes the CDR3, a read error is the likely cause. The rearrangement uses TRBV13 and TRBJ2-7; D is possibly TRBD1 (6 bases). The ends were cut back, 8 bases at V and 7 bases at J, with 18 bases in the middle. CDR1 is PRHDT, CDR2 FYEKMQ, per germline (reference sequence). CDR3 size: 13 residues. The CDR3 loop is CASSQADSSEQYL. CDR3 in DNA: TGTGCCAGCTCACAAGCGGACAGTTCGGAGCAGTACCTC.

In its sample, this clonotype was seen many times. The chain combines TRBV12-3 or TRBV12-4 with TRBJ2-7; a possible D gene is TRBD2 (5 bases). The ends were cut back, 3 bases at V and 4 bases at J, with 10 bases in the middle. The CDR3 loop spans 13 amino acids. The CDR3 region is CASSFLAGYEQYF. CDR3 sequence (DNA): TGTGCCAGCAGTTTCCTAGCTGGTTACGAGCAGTACTTC.

This chain joins TRBV20-1 and TRBJ2-2; D may be TRBD2 (6 bases). V gave up 3 bases and J gave up 6 bases, with 23 bases separating them. CDR3 length: 17 residues. Germline CDR1 DFQATT, CDR2 SNEGSKA (reference sequence). This CDR3 reads CSARSASGLEGAGELFF. CDR3 coding DNA: TGCAGTGCTAGGTCGGCCAGCGGATTGGAGGGAGCCGGGGAGCTGTTTTTT.

This clonotype was observed a few times. The gene calls are TRBV15 and TRBJ1-3, with D hard to call. The CDR3 runs to 15 residues. Looked up from germline, CDR1 is LNHNV and CDR2 is YYDKDF (reference sequence). With 3 bases removed from V and 2 bases from J, the gap between germline ends came to 11 bases. CDR3 bases: TGTGCCACCAGCAGCCCTGGCACAGCTGGAAACACCATATATTTT. Amino acids: CATSSPGTAGNTIYF. The full variable domain, its missing parts supplied by reference TRBV15 and TRBJ1-3, is DAMVIQNPRYQVTQFGKPVTLSCSQTLNHNVMYWYQQKSSQAPKLLFHYYDKDFNNEADTPDNFQSRRPNTSFCFLDIRSPGLGDTAMYLCATSSPGTAGNTIYFGEGSWLTVV.

There are a few counts of this clonotype. The chain recombines TRBV6-1 with TRBJ1-2; maybe TRBD1 (6 bases). The CDR3 contains 15 residues. Trimming removed 2 bases from V and 7 bases from J, with 17 bases in between. Germline values: CDR1 MNHNS, CDR2 SASEGT. The CDR3 here is CASSESWGRGGGYTF. In DNA form, the CDR3 reads TGTGCCAGCAGTGAAAGTTGGGGCAGGGGAGGTGGCTACACCTTC.

There are a few counts of this clonotype. This sequence joins TRBV6-1 and TRBJ1-5, with D possibly matching TRBD1 (6 bases). This CDR3 region has 15 residues. Trimming removed 2 bases at V and 2 bases at J, with 10 bases between. Germline loops: CDR1 MNHNS, CDR2 SASEGT. The chain's CDR3 is CASSEYRAGNQPQHF. In DNA form, the CDR3 reads TGTGCCAGCAGTGAATACAGGGCTGGCAATCAGCCCCAGCATTTT.

The V gene is TRBV28, the J gene TRBJ2-7; 10 nucleotides line up with TRBD1. This CDR3 region has 15 residues. The V gene's germline CDR1 is MDHEN and CDR2 SYDVKM. V lost 6 bases, J lost 4 bases, and 9 bases stayed unmatched. The CDR3: CASSGEPGQGYEQYF. CDR3 DNA sequence: TGTGCCAGCAGCGGGGAACCGGGACAGGGGTACGAGCAGTACTTC. Full variable domain (outside the CDR3, taken from reference TRBV28 and TRBJ2-7): DVKVTQSSRYLVKRTGEKVFLECVQDMDHENMFWYRQDPGLGLRLIYFSYDVKMKEKGDIPEGYSVSREKKERFSLILESASTNQTSMYLCASSGEPGQGYEQYFGPGTRLTVT.

V is TRBV12-3 or TRBV12-4 and J is TRBJ2-5, with TRBD2 identical over 8 bases. The J segment lost 9 bases and the V segment lost 6 bases, leaving 12 bases of the junction unmatched. The CDR3 length is 14 residues. CDR3 DNA sequence: TGTGCCAGCAGCCCTCCTCTTGGGCGGGAGGCCCAGTACTTC. This codes for CASSPPLGREAQYF.

Notes on this clonotype: It may be a read error: a sequence one base away is much more abundant. This chain uses TRBV27 with TRBJ1-6, with 8 nucleotides matching TRBD1. From germline, CDR1 is MNHEY and CDR2 SMNVEV (reference sequence). The length of the CDR3 is 17 residues. V shed 7 bases and J 2 bases; nucleotides not matched to a gene: 10. The DNA of the CDR3 is TGTGCCAGCAAACCGCGAGCAGGGGGCACCTATAATTCACCCCTCCACTTT. Protein sequence: CASKPRAGGTYNSPLHF.

V and J are TRBV7-9 and TRBJ2-7; D remains ambiguous. CDR3 length equals 14 residues. Germline V gene sequence: CDR1 SEHNR, CDR2 FQNEAQ (reference sequence). V shed 3 bases and J shed 2 bases, with 11 bases lying between them. The CDR3 DNA is TGTGCCAGCAGCTTGAGACATCTTCCCTACGAGCAGTACTTC. It encodes CASSLRHLPYEQYF.

The gene calls are TRBV5-4 and TRBJ2-7, with a tentative D call TRBD1 (6 bases). CDR3 length: 14 residues. V was trimmed by 6 bases and J by 3 bases, leaving 16 bases between them. CDR1 is SGHNT, CDR2 YYREEE, per germline (reference sequence). The CDR3 nucleotides read TGTGCCAGCACCCGGGACATGGCGAGCTACGAGCAGTACTTC. As protein: CASTRDMASYEQYF.

The gene calls are TRBV5-1 and TRBJ2-1; 13 nucleotides align to TRBD2. CDR3 length: 21 amino acids. From germline, CDR1 is SGHRS and CDR2 YFSETQ. The ends lost 4 bases at V and 1 base at J; junction bases unmatched: 17. The CDR3 spells CASSPDYWTSGRYESYNEQFF. CDR3 sequence (DNA): TGCGCCAGCAGCCCTGATTACTGGACTAGCGGGAGATACGAATCCTACAATGAGCAGTTCTTC. Together with reference TRBV5-1 and TRBJ2-1, the CDR3 gives the full variable domain: KAGVTQTPRYLIKTRGQQVTLSCSPISGHRSVSWYQQTPGQGLQFLFEYFSETQRNKGNFPGRFSGRQFSNSRSEMNVSTLELGDSALYLCASSPDYWTSGRYESYNEQFFGPGTRLTVL.

As to this clonotype: This may stem from a read error, because a much larger clone lies one nucleotide away. The chain uses TRBV7-6 and TRBJ2-5; D perhaps matches TRBD2 (6 bases). The V gene's germline CDR1 is SGHVS and CDR2 FNYEAQ. CDR3 length: 14 amino acids. CDR3 in amino acids: CASSLGGRSEAQYF. CDR3 in DNA: TGTGCCAGCAGCTTAGGTGGGAGGTCAGAGGCCCAGTACTTC.

There are a few counts of this clonotype. The chain employs TRBV11-1 and TRBJ2-2; D tentatively fits TRBD1 or TRBD2 (5 bases each). The V end was cut by 4 bases, the J end by 6 bases, with 18 bases between. The CDR3 is made up of 16 amino acids. Per germline, CDR1 SGHAT and CDR2 FQDESV (reference sequence). Written as DNA, the CDR3 is TGTGCCAGCAGCTCAATCTGGGACCTGGTAGCCGGGGAGCTGTTTTTT. Protein sequence: CASSSIWDLVAGELFF.

The rearrangement uses TRBV15 and TRBJ2-5, with D unclear. The length of the CDR3 is 12 residues. V was shortened by 7 bases and J by 7 bases, with 13 bases between the two germline ends. Germline V gives CDR1 LNHNV, CDR2 YYDKDF (reference sequence). CDR3: CATNTDPTTQYF. The CDR3 nucleotides are TGTGCCACCAACACCGACCCAACGACCCAGTACTTC.

This clonotype was picked up a small number of times. The J gene is TRBJ1-5, the V gene TRBV6-2 or TRBV6-3; 9 bases are a match to TRBD1. The CDR3 extends over 17 amino acids. The V segment lost 6 bases and the J segment 1 base; nucleotides outside the gene matches: 10. Per the germline V gene, CDR1 is MNHEY and CDR2 is SVGEGT. The CDR3 DNA sequence: TGTGCCAGCAGCCAGACAGGGGGGCAGAAGAGCAATCAGCCCCAGCATTTT. Its protein is CASSQTGGQKSNQPQHF.

This clonotype has only one observation. A much larger clone is a single base away; this may be a read error. This likely comes from a read error, as the CDR3 has no conserved phenylalanine or tryptophan at its end. CDR3 DNA: TGTGCCAGCACTTTCGAGGGGGGGTACAATCAGCCCCAGCATTCT. It is translated as CASTFEGGYNQPQHS. The V call is TRBV28, the J call TRBJ1-5; D possibly corresponds to TRBD1 (6 bases). CDR3 length: 15 residues. Trimming removed 7 bases from V and 3 bases from J, with 16 bases in between. Germline CDR1 MDHEN, CDR2 SYDVKM.